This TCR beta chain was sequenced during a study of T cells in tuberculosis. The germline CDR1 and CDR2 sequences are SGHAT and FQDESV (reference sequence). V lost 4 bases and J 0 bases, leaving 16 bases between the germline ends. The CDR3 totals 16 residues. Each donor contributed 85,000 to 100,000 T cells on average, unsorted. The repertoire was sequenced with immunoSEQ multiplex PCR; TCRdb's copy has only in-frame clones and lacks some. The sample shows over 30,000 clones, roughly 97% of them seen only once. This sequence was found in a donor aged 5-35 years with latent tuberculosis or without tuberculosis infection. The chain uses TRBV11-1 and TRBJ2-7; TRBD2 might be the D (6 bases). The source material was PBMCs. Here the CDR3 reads CASSSTRGTLSYEQYF. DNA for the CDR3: TGTGCCAGCAGCTCGACCCGGGGGACTCTCTCCTACGAGCAGTACTTC. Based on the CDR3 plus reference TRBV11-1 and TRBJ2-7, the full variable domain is EAEVAQSPRYKITEKSQAVAFWCDPISGHATLYWYRQILGQGPELLVQFQDESVVDDSQLPKDRFSAERLKGVDSTLKIQPAELGDSAMYLCASSSTRGTLSYEQYFGPGTRLTVT.